This T cell receptor beta chain was identified during a study of blood T cell repertoires in COVID-19. As for the study in general: Italy, Spain and the United States were the sources of the convalescent and acute COVID-19 samples.

In the original workflow: Scientists estimated how many nucleated cells there were by amplifying reference gene primers. Using immunoSEQ multiplex PCR, the repertoire was profiled, and TCRdb retains in-frame clones only, with some absent. Clone size and V and J calls were adopted from that table, with D and trimming inferred from the DNA. The sample lists about 59,000 clones, around nine tenths occurring once. Looked up from germline, CDR1 is SEHNR and CDR2 is FQNEAQ (reference sequence). Trimming left V 1 base short and J 1 base short, with 11 bases between. This CDR3 region has 16 residues. V usage is TRBV7-9 and J usage is TRBJ2-1; TRBD1 is a possible D gene (7 bases). Sequences were obtained from peripheral blood. The clonotype originates from an elderly man with acute or convalescent COVID-19. The CDR3 protein is CASSLVQGGSYNEQFF. The DNA for the CDR3 is TGTGCCAGCAGCTTAGTTCAGGGGGGATCCTACAATGAGCAGTTCTTC.